This T cell receptor beta chain was sequenced in a study of blood T cell repertoires in COVID-19. Here immunoSEQ multiplex PCR was the method, and the copy in TCRdb shows in-frame clones only, minus some. This sample has roughly 110,000 clones, with roughly 88% found just once. Germline V gene data show CDR1 as LGHDT and CDR2 as YNNKEL (reference sequence). The CDR3 contains 15 residues. Trimming took 4 bases from V and 5 from J, leaving 14 bases between them. Material: peripheral blood. The chain uses TRBV3-1 (or the pseudogene TRBV3-2) and TRBJ2-2; D is ambiguous. The TCR originated in a man aged 50-60 years with active or convalescent COVID-19. Here the CDR3 DNA reads TGTGCCAGCAGCCCCCCTGGTAGCCTTACCGGGGAGCTGTTTTTT. It specifies CASSPPGSLTGELFF.